These 6 T cell receptor beta chains share one sample of origin, sequenced in a study of a mutant IDH1 vaccine in newly diagnosed glioma. The repertoire was sequenced with immunoSEQ multiplex PCR; TCRdb's copy has only in-frame clones and lacks some. Of some 52,000 clones listed, about 91% were seen once; the top ten hold roughly 2.3%. Their antigen targets remain unknown. The time point: week 11, during vaccination. The content of each vaccine dose was 300 ug of mutant IDH1 20-mer peptide, and topical imiquimod accompanied it. Sequencing was performed on PBMCs, taken from a glioma patient whose treatment included an IDH1 peptide vaccine. The receptors shown here come from a man aged 45-60 years with glioma.

The chain recombines TRBV6-5 with TRBJ1-5; the D gene is possibly TRBD1 (5 bases). Trimming took off 6 bases at V and 6 bases at J, with 12 bases between the two ends. The CDR3 sequence is 13 residues long. The V gene's germline CDR1 is MNHEY and CDR2 SVGAGI. The CDR3 protein is CASSRYRFQPQHF. The DNA for the CDR3 is TGTGCCAGCAGCAGATACAGGTTTCAGCCCCAGCATTTT.

The chain recombines TRBV19 with TRBJ2-1; TRBD2 aligns across 10 bases. Per the germline V gene, CDR1 is LNHDA and CDR2 is SQIVND (reference sequence). V dropped 4 bases and J dropped 0; count of bases not matched to a gene: 6. This CDR3 contains 17 residues. In DNA, the CDR3 is TGTGCCAGTAGTACCGGGACTAGCGCTAGCTCCTACAATGAGCAGTTCTTC. It translates to CASSTGTSASSYNEQFF.

This chain's CDR3 is CASSPGAATYGYTF. The CDR3 coding sequence is TGTGCCAGCAGCCCAGGAGCGGCCACCTATGGCTACACCTTC. The J gene is TRBJ1-2, the V gene TRBV9; D is uncertain. This CDR3 has 14 amino acids. In germline, CDR1 is SGDLS, CDR2 YYNGEE. The V gene lost 4 bases and the J gene lost 4 bases, with 14 bases spanning the gap.

This clone was counted only a few times. This rearrangement joins TRBV28 to TRBJ2-1; D may be TRBD2 (6 bases). V lost 2 bases and J 7 bases, leaving 15 bases between the germline ends. Looked up from germline, CDR1 is MDHEN and CDR2 is SYDVKM. This CDR3 is built from 15 residues. In DNA form, the CDR3 reads TGTGCCAGCAGTTTAGCCCTGGAGGGAACGAATGAGCAGTTCTTC. This codes for CASSLALEGTNEQFF.

The chain couples TRBV6-5 to TRBJ1-4; perhaps TRBD1 as D (6 bases). Between the trimmed V and J ends, which lost 6 bases and 8 bases, there was a span of 13 bases. The CDR3 length is 13 residues. Germline V gives CDR1 MNHEY, CDR2 SVGAGI. CDR3 in DNA: TGTGCCAGCAGCCCACAGGGAGGCGAAAAACTGTTTTTT. It specifies CASSPQGGEKLFF.

This chain links TRBV2 with TRBJ2-5; 9 nucleotides line up with TRBD1. Unmatched junction bases numbered 8, after V lost 5 bases and J lost 4 bases. The CDR3 runs to 15 residues. Per the germline V gene, CDR1 is SNHLY and CDR2 is FYNNEI. The CDR3 bases are TGTGCCAGCAGTTGGTCCGGGACAGGGCTAGAGACCCAGTACTTC. It is translated as CASSWSGTGLETQYF.